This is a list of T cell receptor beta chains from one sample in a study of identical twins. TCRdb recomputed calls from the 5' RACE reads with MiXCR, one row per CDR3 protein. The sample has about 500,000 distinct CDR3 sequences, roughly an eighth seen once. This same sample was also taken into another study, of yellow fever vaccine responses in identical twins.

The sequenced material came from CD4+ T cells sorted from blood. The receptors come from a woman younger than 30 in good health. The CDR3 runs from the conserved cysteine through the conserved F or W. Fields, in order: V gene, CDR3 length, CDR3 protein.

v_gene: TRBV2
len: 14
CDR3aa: CASTRMGGQETQYF

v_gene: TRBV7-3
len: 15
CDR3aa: CASSLVHRDPRGYTF

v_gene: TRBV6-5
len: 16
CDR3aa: CASSYGGTSFSYEQYF

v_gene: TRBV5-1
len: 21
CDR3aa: CASSLKRLAGGRSPNQETQYF

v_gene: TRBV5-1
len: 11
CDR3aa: CASSPTGYGFF

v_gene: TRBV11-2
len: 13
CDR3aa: CASSLVNTDTQYF

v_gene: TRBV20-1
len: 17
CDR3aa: CSAFLRDRGTTNTEAFF

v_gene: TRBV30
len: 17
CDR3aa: CAWSVLRQAEKNTEAFF

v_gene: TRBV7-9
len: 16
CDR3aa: CASSASLAEPTDTQYF

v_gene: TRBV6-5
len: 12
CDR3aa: CASSFERGGYTF

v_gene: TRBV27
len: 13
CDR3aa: CASSLWHEEKLFF

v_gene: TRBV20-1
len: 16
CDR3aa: CSARLAGGRIYNEQFF

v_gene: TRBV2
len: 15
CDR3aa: CASNQGKTSGNTIYF

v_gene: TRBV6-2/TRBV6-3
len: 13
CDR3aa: CASRGTSPETQYF

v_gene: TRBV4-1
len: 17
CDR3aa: CASSQVGGGANSYEQYF

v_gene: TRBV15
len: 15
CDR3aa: CATSPPGSGANVLTF

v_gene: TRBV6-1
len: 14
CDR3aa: CASSKLSSYNEQFF

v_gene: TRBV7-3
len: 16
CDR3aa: CASSPTGTGGTDTQYF

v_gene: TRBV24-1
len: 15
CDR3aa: CASGTGGSNTGELFF

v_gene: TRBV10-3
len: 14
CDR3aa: CAISERGGPYEQYF

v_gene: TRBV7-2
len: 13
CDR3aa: CASNRHTEHGYTF

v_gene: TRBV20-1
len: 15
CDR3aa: CSARGRDRGTDTQYF

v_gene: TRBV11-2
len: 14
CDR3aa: CASSPGTTTDTQYF

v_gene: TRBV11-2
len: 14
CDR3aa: CASSATSGGETQYF

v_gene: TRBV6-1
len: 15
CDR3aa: CASSAGTPGTGELFF

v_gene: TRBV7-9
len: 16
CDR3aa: CASSKGTGRSTDTQYF

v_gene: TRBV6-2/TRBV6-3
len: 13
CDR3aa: CASTRQVLETQYF

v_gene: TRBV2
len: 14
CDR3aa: CASNHDRGPDTQYF

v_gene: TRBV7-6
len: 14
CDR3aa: CASSPRSSTDTQYF

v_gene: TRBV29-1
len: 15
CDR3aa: CSVAATSGITYEQYF

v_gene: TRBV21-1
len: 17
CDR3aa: CASSKEQGILSNQPQHF

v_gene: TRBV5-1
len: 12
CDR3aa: CASSIRGETQYF

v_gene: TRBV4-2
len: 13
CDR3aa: CASSQGNTGELFF

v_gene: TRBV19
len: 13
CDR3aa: CASLRGPNEKLFF

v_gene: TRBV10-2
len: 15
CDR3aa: CASSRVAGAQETQYF

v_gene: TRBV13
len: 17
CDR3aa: CASSLARQGDSNQPQHF

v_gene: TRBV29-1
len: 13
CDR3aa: CSVGGGIGETQYF

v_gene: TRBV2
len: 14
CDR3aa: CASSKSPGTGELFF

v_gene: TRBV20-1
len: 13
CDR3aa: CSARDSGNQPQHF

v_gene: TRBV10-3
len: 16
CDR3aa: CAIMASYPANTGELFF